This T cell receptor beta chain was sequenced in a study of blood T cell repertoires in COVID-19. This CDR3 comprises 13 residues. From germline, CDR1 is SGDLS and CDR2 YYNGEE. Trimming stripped 1 base from V and 2 bases from J, with 6 bases between. In the case of this clone: Different DNA sequences within this sample yield the same CDR3.

The repertoire was sequenced with immunoSEQ multiplex PCR; TCRdb's copy has only in-frame clones and lacks some. The data show 200,000 to 250,000 clones, around 90% seen once. The sample consisted of peripheral blood. The receptor comes from a woman between 18 and 30 years old who had recovered from COVID-19. V is TRBV9 and J is TRBJ1-1; D is unclear. CDR3 amino acids: CASSVQANTEAFF. The CDR3 DNA sequence: TGTGCCAGCAGCGTACAGGCAAACACTGAAGCTTTCTTT.